The present T cell receptor beta chain was sequenced within a study of shared clonotypes between healthy human individuals. Findings of the study overall: Naive subsets, compared against memory subsets, generally had larger estimated richness values.

Each replicate PCR on the sorted subsets used roughly 210 ng DNA (around 30,000 T cell genomes). Only in-frame clones appear in the TCRdb table, and some are missing; sequencing was by immunoSEQ multiplex PCR. The table includes some 2.4 million clones, roughly 93% detected once. Concerning this clone itself: Antigen unknown.

CD45RA-negative memory and CD45RA+ naive subsets were split from the CD4+ cells. The junction had 6 bases not matched to a gene; V was cut back by 3 bases and J by 0 bases. CDR1 and CDR2 (germline): SGHRS, YFSETQ. This CDR3 spans 18 amino acids. The TCR sequence derives from a man aged 18 to 30 in good health. Some clones in this sample may be carry-over from other donors' samples. This chain links TRBV5-1 with TRBJ2-6; 10 positions match TRBD1. The sequenced sample was naive CD4+ T cells from PBMCs. This sample's subset: CD45RA+ positively selected. CDR3 DNA sequence: TGCGCCAGCAGCTCAGGACAGGGGGGCCTCTCTGGGGCCAACGTCCTGACTTTC. This gives the protein CASSSGQGGLSGANVLTF.